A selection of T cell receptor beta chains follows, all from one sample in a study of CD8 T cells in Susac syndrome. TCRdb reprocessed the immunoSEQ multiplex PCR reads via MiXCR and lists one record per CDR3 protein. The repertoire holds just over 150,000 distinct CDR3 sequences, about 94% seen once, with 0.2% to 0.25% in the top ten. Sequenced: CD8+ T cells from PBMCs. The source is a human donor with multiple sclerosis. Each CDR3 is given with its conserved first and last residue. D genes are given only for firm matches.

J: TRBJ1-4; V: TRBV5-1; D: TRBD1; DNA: TGCGCCAGCGGCGACAGGGGGCTGTGGAAAAAACTGTTTTTT; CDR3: CASGDRGLWKKLFF
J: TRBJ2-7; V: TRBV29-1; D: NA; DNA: TGCAGCGTCCTCGTCGGGTACGAGCAGTACTTC; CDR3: CSVLVGYEQYF
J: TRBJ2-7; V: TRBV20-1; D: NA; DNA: TGCAGTGCTAGAGATCCAGCCGTAAAAGGGGGATCTTCCTACGAGCAGTACTTC; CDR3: CSARDPAVKGGSSYEQYF
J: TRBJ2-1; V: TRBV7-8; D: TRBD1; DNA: TGTGCCAGCAGCCCAGGGACAGGTCACTACAATGAGCAGTTCTTC; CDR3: CASSPGTGHYNEQFF
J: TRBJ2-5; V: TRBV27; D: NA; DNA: TGTGCCAGCAGTCTCCCTCGGACCCAGTACTTC; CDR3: CASSLPRTQYF
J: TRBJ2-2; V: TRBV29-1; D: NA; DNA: TGCAGCGTTGTCGTTTCAGCTACCGGGGAGCTGTTTTTT; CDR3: CSVVVSATGELFF
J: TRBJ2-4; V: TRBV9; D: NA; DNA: TGTGCCAGCAGCAATGGGGGGACCCAAAACATTCAGTACTTC; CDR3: CASSNGGTQNIQYF
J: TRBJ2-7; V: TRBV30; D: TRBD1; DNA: TGTGCCTGGAGTCCCCCTTGGGACAGGTCATACGAGCAGTACTTC; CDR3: CAWSPPWDRSYEQYF
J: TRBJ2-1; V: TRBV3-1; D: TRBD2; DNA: TGTGCCAGCAGCCTGAAGGGGCTAGCGGGGACTGGCGATGAGCAGTTCTTC; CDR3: CASSLKGLAGTGDEQFF
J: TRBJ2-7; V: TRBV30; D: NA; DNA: TGTGCCTGGAGGGACCCTTCCTACGAGCAGTACTTC; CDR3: CAWRDPSYEQYF
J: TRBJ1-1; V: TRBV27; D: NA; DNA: TGTGCCAGCAGTTTATCGAGGGGTGGCACTGAAGCTTTCTTT; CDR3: CASSLSRGGTEAFF
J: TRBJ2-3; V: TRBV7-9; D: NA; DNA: TGTGCCAGGGGGGCTAGCGACGGCACAGATACGCAGTATTTT; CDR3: CARGASDGTDTQYF
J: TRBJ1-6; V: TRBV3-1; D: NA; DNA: TGTGCCAGCAGCCCCGGGGGCACATATAATTCACCCCTCCACTTT; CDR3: CASSPGGTYNSPLHF
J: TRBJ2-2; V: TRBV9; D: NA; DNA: TGTGCCAGCAGCGTATTCGGGCAGGAGACTACGAACACCGGGGAGCTGTTTTTT; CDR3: CASSVFGQETTNTGELFF